This T cell receptor (beta chain) was obtained from a study of blood T cells in healthy people across ages. Notes on the study in general: Unsorted PBMC material precluded a definitive naive versus antigen-experienced comparison.

On this clonotype: The antigen remains undetermined.

It was with a sample-barcoded 5' primer and a J-beta primer mix that a second PCR of roughly 7 to 12 cycles was run. One entry per CDR3 protein, called by TCRdb with MiXCR from the 5' RACE reads. The repertoire holds 800,000 to 950,000 distinct CDR3 sequences, with roughly 29% as singletons. Per the germline V gene, CDR1 is MGHRA and CDR2 is YSYEKL. With 4 bases removed from V and 1 base from J, the gap between germline ends came to 10 bases. The CDR3 is 14 amino acids. The same sample was also studied in work on T cells of mothers and their children. That study reports: The overlap seen between related mothers and children slightly exceeded that of unrelated pairs, though not significantly.

The source of this sequence is a woman between 40 and 55 years old in good health. Sequenced material: blood. The chain is built from TRBV4-1 and TRBJ1-2, with D possibly matching TRBD1 (6 bases). CDR3 amino acids: CASSPQQGNYGYTF. In DNA, the CDR3 is TGCGCCAGCAGCCCTCAACAGGGTAACTATGGCTACACCTTC.